The sequence of this T cell receptor (beta chain) was determined in a study of control samples from healthy donors and cancer patients. TCRdb's copy holds only in-frame clones and misses some; the assay was immunoSEQ multiplex PCR. In the table there are about 28,000 clones, around three quarters of which are singletons. In its sample, this clone was seen a few times. The TCR comes from a man in his 60s with head and neck cancer. Specimen: PBMCs.

The CDR3 DNA sequence: TGTGCCTGGAGTCTTACAGACTACGAGCAGTACTTC. Amino acids: CAWSLTDYEQYF. This chain joins TRBV30 and TRBJ2-7, with D unresolved. Per the germline V gene, CDR1 is GTSNPN and CDR2 is SVGIG (reference sequence). The ends were cut back, 2 bases at V and 3 bases at J, with 8 bases in the middle. The CDR3 covers 12 residues. The full variable domain, its missing parts supplied by reference TRBV30 and TRBJ2-7, is SQTIHQWPATLVQPVGSPLSLECTVEGTSNPNLYWYRQAAGRGLQLLFYSVGIGQISSEVPQNLSASRPQDRQFILSSKKLLLSDSGFYLCAWSLTDYEQYFGPGTRLTVT.